These T cell receptor beta chains were read from a single sample in a study of cytomegalovirus exposure and HLA in healthy donors. Measured with immunoSEQ multiplex PCR; TCRdb has only the in-frame clones, and not every one. This sample carries over 110,000 clones, 70% to 85% of them seen once, and the ten largest clones take around 2.5%. The sample consisted of PBMCs. The source is a male donor in good health and CMV-seronegative. The CDR3 runs from the conserved cysteine through the conserved F or W. The D gene is left open where the match is weak. Where a row states a size, it is once, few, many or the class of an expanded clone; other rows omit it.

abundance,v_gene,d_gene,j_gene,CDR3nt,CDR3aa
-,TRBV6-6,TRBD2,TRBJ2-3,TGTGCCAGCAGCCCAACGGCGGGAGCGGTAGATACGCAGTATTTT,CASSPTAGAVDTQYF
-,TRBV6-5,TRBD1,TRBJ1-2,TGTGCCAGCAGTATACAGGGGAGGACCGACACCTTC,CASSIQGRTDTF
-,TRBV11-1,TRBD2,TRBJ2-1,TGTGCCAGCGTACCCGGGACTACACACAATGAGCAGTTCTTC,CASVPGTTHNEQFF
-,TRBV11-2,TRBD2,TRBJ2-1,TGTGCCAGCAGCTACGGGACTAGCGGGATGGGCGATGAGCAGTTCTTC,CASSYGTSGMGDEQFF
-,TRBV2,-,TRBJ2-5,TGTGCCAGCAGAAGAGTGTACCAAGAGACCCAGTACTTC,CASRRVYQETQYF
-,TRBV27,-,TRBJ1-5,TGTGCCAGCAGTTCGACGGGGGGAGCTCAGCCCCAGCATTTT,CASSSTGGAQPQHF
-,TRBV30,TRBD1,TRBJ1-5,TGTGCCTGGGATAAGCGTTTCCCGACAGGGAATGGAACCAATCAGCCCCAGCATTTT,CAWDKRFPTGNGTNQPQHF
-,TRBV11-2,TRBD2,TRBJ2-1,TGTGCCAGCAGCTCCAGGACTAGCGGTAATGAGCAGTTCTTC,CASSSRTSGNEQFF
-,TRBV14,TRBD2,TRBJ2-2,TGTGCCAGTCAAACTAGCGGCAGCACCGGGGAGCTGTTTTTT,CASQTSGSTGELFF
-,TRBV6-6,TRBD2,TRBJ2-5,TGTGCCAGCAGGCGGGAGTTGGAGACCCAGTACTTC,CASRRELETQYF
medium-sized,TRBV6-5,-,TRBJ1-2,TGTGCCAGCAGTTACTCGATTGGGCGGGACTATGGCTACACCTTC,CASSYSIGRDYGYTF
-,TRBV12-5,TRBD2,TRBJ2-2,TGTGCTAGTGGTTTGGTACTGGCGGGAGGTTTAGGTACCGGGGAGCTGTTTTTT,CASGLVLAGGLGTGELFF
-,TRBV27,TRBD2,TRBJ2-7,TGTGCCAGCAGTTTACTACTAGCGGGAGGAATCCACGAGCAGTACTTC,CASSLLLAGGIHEQYF
-,TRBV7-6,TRBD2,TRBJ2-1,TGTGCCAGCACCTCGATCGGCGGGGGGAACAATGAGCAGTTCTTC,CASTSIGGGNNEQFF
-,TRBV5-1,-,TRBJ2-5,TGCGCCAGCAGCTTGGAGGGTCAGGGGAGAGATTCCACGCAGTACTTC,CASSLEGQGRDSTQYF
-,TRBV4-3,-,TRBJ1-3,TGCGCCAGCAGCCAAGATCTAGCGGTTTCTGGAAACACCATATATTTT,CASSQDLAVSGNTIYF
-,TRBV15,TRBD2,TRBJ2-1,TGTGCCACCAGCAGGGCTAGCGGGCGGGGGTATGAGCAGTTCTTC,CATSRASGRGYEQFF
-,TRBV5-1,-,TRBJ2-3,TGCGCCAGCAGCGGCGAGGGGGACACCTACACAGATACGCAGTATTTT,CASSGEGDTYTDTQYF
-,TRBV4-3,-,TRBJ1-2,TGCGCCAGCAGCCAAGATAGAGGGGAGGTCTATGGCTACACCTTC,CASSQDRGEVYGYTF
-,TRBV5-1,TRBD2,TRBJ2-1,TGCGCCAGCAGCTTGGGAGGACTAGCGGACTACAATGAGCAGTTCTTC,CASSLGGLADYNEQFF
-,TRBV14,-,TRBJ2-5,TGTGCCAGCAGCTCTCTAGGGGCAGAGACCCAGTACTTC,CASSSLGAETQYF
-,TRBV4-1,TRBD1,TRBJ2-1,TGCGCCAGCAGCCAACCCCTGCGGACAGGGGGCGCCTCCTACAATGAGCAGTTCTTC,CASSQPLRTGGASYNEQFF
-,TRBV9,TRBD1,TRBJ2-5,TGTGCCAGCAGCCCATGGACAGGGACTTTTTCGGAGACCCAGTACTTC,CASSPWTGTFSETQYF
-,TRBV27,TRBD1,TRBJ2-7,TGTGCCAGCAGTCCTTCTCAATCCGGGACAGGGGTTTCCTACGAGCAGTACTTC,CASSPSQSGTGVSYEQYF
few,TRBV9,TRBD2,TRBJ2-7,TGTGCCAGCAGCTCGACTAGCGGTTCCTACGAGCAGTACTTC,CASSSTSGSYEQYF
few,TRBV7-9,-,TRBJ2-2,TGTGCCAGCACCCTCACCGGGGAGCTGTTTTTT,CASTLTGELFF
-,TRBV13,-,TRBJ2-3,TGTGCCAGCGCCGGGACTCACCCCGAGGAGGGGTCTACAGATACGCAGTATTTT,CASAGTHPEEGSTDTQYF
-,TRBV15,TRBD1,TRBJ2-3,TGTGCCACCAGCAGGGGACAGGGTAGCACAGATACGCAGTATTTT,CATSRGQGSTDTQYF
-,TRBV18,-,TRBJ1-4,TGTGCCAGCTCACGAACACCCCTAGTAGCCTTAGTCGATGAAAAACTGTTTTTT,CASSRTPLVALVDEKLFF
-,TRBV7-6,TRBD1,TRBJ2-2,TGTGCCAGCAGCTTAGGGGACAGGGGGCCCACCGGGGAGCTGTTTTTT,CASSLGDRGPTGELFF
once,TRBV4-2,TRBD1,TRBJ1-5,TGTGCCAGCAGCCAAGATAGGGGCAGGGGGAACGATCAGCCCCAGCATTTT,CASSQDRGRGNDQPQHF
once,TRBV2,TRBD2,TRBJ2-7,TGTGCCAGCAGTCCACTAATAGCGGGAGTTACCTACGAGCAGTACTTC,CASSPLIAGVTYEQYF
few,TRBV4-2,-,TRBJ2-4,TGTGCCAGCAGCCAAGAGAGTCCCTTTGTGGAAAACATTCAGTACTTC,CASSQESPFVENIQYF
-,TRBV7-8,-,TRBJ2-2,TGTGCCAGCAGCCTGCGCGGAGCGAACACCGGGGAGCTGTTTTTT,CASSLRGANTGELFF
-,TRBV4-2,TRBD1,TRBJ1-2,TGTGCCAGCAGCCGCACCCCGGGACAGGGCATTACCCCTCATGGCTACACCTTC,CASSRTPGQGITPHGYTF
-,TRBV5-1,-,TRBJ2-2,TGCGCCAGCAGGATGGTCGGGCGACGGGGAGGCGGGGAGCTGTTTTTT,CASRMVGRRGGGELFF
-,TRBV2,-,TRBJ2-5,TGTGCCAGCAGCTCCCAAGAGACCCAGTACTTC,CASSSQETQYF
-,TRBV13,-,TRBJ2-7,TGTGCCAGCAGACATCAGGGGTCCGGGACCTACGAGCAGTACTTC,CASRHQGSGTYEQYF
-,TRBV18,-,TRBJ1-1,TGTGCCAGCTCACCACTCCTACAGGCCATGAACACTGAAGCTTTCTTT,CASSPLLQAMNTEAFF
-,TRBV19,TRBD1,TRBJ1-2,TGTGCCAGTAGTATAGCACAGGGGGCTTCAGGCTACACCTTC,CASSIAQGASGYTF